Listed below are T cell receptor beta chains from one sample, sequenced in a study of T cells in Graves' hyperthyroidism and ophthalmopathy. MiXCR, applied by TCRdb to the multiplex PCR reads, yields one record per CDR3 protein. The sample has about 380,000 distinct CDR3 sequences; around 14% are singletons. Sequences were obtained from blood. Source of these receptors: a woman in her sixties or seventies with Graves' hyperthyroidism. The CDR3 runs from the conserved cysteine through the conserved F or W. The order of the fields is D gene, J gene, clone size, V gene, CDR3 protein, CDR3 DNA. The D gene is left open where the match is weak. Expanded clones are given a class, and other clones once, few, many or no size at all.

TRBD2 | TRBJ2-5 | few | TRBV6-2/TRBV6-3 | CASSPGVRGETQYF | TGTGCCAGCAGTCCCGGGGTGCGGGGGGAGACCCAGTACTTC
- | TRBJ1-2 | - | TRBV10-3 | CAISDPGRGYTF | TGTGCCATCAGTGATCCCGGTCGGGGCTACACCTTC
- | TRBJ1-3 | few | TRBV29-1 | CSVEDLDTWSSGNTIYF | TGCAGCGTTGAAGACCTAGACACGTGGAGCTCTGGAAACACCATATATTTT
- | TRBJ1-6 | many | TRBV2 | CASSPRDGRYNSPLHF | TGTGCCAGCAGTCCCCGGGACGGCCGTTATAATTCACCCCTCCACTTT
TRBD2 | TRBJ2-1 | many | TRBV20-1 | CSAGGGLAASLSYNEQFF | TGCAGTGCGGGGGGGGGACTAGCGGCAAGTCTTTCCTACAATGAGCAGTTCTTC
- | TRBJ2-3 | many | TRBV2 | CASTGTTDTQYF | TGTGCCAGCACTGGGACCACAGATACGCAGTATTTT
- | TRBJ1-4 | many | TRBV11-2 | CASSSYPTGEKLFF | TGTGCCAGCAGCTCATACCCCACGGGGGAAAAACTGTTTTTT
- | TRBJ2-5 | - | TRBV9 | CASSVAGGETQYF | TGTGCCAGCAGCGTAGCTGGGGGGGAGACCCAGTACTTC
TRBD1 | TRBJ2-3 | - | TRBV29-1 | CSVGYRGDTDTQYF | TGCAGCGTTGGTTACAGGGGCGACACAGATACGCAGTATTTT
TRBD2 | TRBJ2-3 | - | TRBV2 | CASGGLAGHTDTQYF | TGTGCCAGCGGGGGACTAGCGGGGCACACAGATACGCAGTATTTT